This T cell receptor beta chain was recorded in a study of blood T cells in healthy people across ages. Each sample used at least 6.5 million PBMCs. Per sample, at least 6 micrograms of total RNA were extracted. The study, taken as a whole, reports: Donors of long life had a larger count of naive CD4+ cells and greater diversity than aged donors.

The CDR3 extends over 13 amino acids. Germline lookup yields CDR1 MNHEY and CDR2 SMNVEV (reference sequence). Next came a second PCR, run for roughly 6 to 11 cycles, which used a sample-barcoded 5' primer along with a J-beta primer mix. Every individual sample yielded 2.5 million or more paired-end reads (each containing CDR3). TCRdb reanalysed the 5' RACE reads using MiXCR and keeps one entry per CDR3 protein. This sample carries about 670,000 distinct CDR3 sequences, 35% to 50% of them seen once, and the ten largest clones take 30%. Comment on this clonotype: Antigen specificity is unknown. Germline is not matched at one junction end, which may reflect a read error.

The chain has TRBV27 and TRBJ2-4, with 8 bases aligning to TRBD1. The material sequenced was blood. The TCR comes from an elderly man in good health. CDR3 DNA: TGTGCCGGCAGGGACAGGGCCAAAAACATTCAGTACTTC. Protein product: CAGRDRAKNIQYF.